One and the same sample provided the 23 T cell receptor beta chains below, sequenced in a study of post-analysis software for immune sequencing data (dated by TCRdb to between 2014 and 2016). General conclusions and limits of the study: Significantly higher frequencies in patients than in controls were found for about five TRBV segments, including TRBV5-6, TRBV5-1 and TRBV20-1.

Libraries came from PCR. The data were produced on an Illumina HiSeq 2500. To reduce PCR and sequencing biases, unique molecular identifiers were incorporated into the TCR beta cDNA libraries. TCRdb reworked the public reads: Q25 trimming with fastp, MiXCR clone assembly, productive beta chains retained. Rows with a matching CDR3 protein are joined into one entry that keeps the most common DNA and genes. This sample lists 350,000 to 500,000 distinct CDR3 sequences; approximately 37% were detected once. The ten largest clones represent roughly 8.2% of the sample. Their target antigens are unknown. Sequencing used blood. The receptors were gathered from a girl aged 2-15 years with multiple sclerosis.

A few counts support this clonotype. In DNA, the CDR3 is TGTGCCAGCAGCCATCGCACCGACGCGGCCAATGAGCAGTTCTTC. Translation: CASSHRTDAANEQFF. The rearrangement uses TRBV5-8 and TRBJ2-1; unclear D gene. This CDR3 spans 15 amino acids. CDR1 is SGHTS, CDR2 YDEGEE, per germline. Trimming left V 4 bases short and J 6 bases short, with 17 bases between.

The chain uses TRBV3-1 and TRBJ1-5, with D unclear. CDR1 is LGHDT, CDR2 YNNKEL, per germline (reference sequence). V lost 0 bases to trimming and J lost 3 bases, with 12 bases between them. The CDR3 is 16 residues long. The CDR3 here is CASSQDKGRPNQPQHF. CDR3 nucleotides: TGTGCCAGCAGCCAAGACAAAGGACGGCCCAATCAGCCCCAGCATTTT.

This clonotype has just a few counts. V and J are TRBV28 and TRBJ1-2, with 9 positions matching TRBD1. The length of the CDR3 is 14 residues. Germline CDR1 and CDR2: MDHEN and SYDVKM. Trimming took 4 bases from V and 5 from J; bases not matched to a gene: 5. CDR3 coding DNA: TGTGCCAGCAGTTACAGGGGGCGCACGTATGGCTACACCTTC. It codes for CASSYRGRTYGYTF.

In its sample, this clonotype was seen once. The chain has TRBV6-5 and TRBJ2-7; D is perhaps TRBD1 (5 bases). With the DNA end fitting TRBJ2-4 better, the J assignment may be wrong. In germline, CDR1 is MNHEY, CDR2 SVGAGI. This CDR3 has 15 residues. CDR3 region: CASQGAGRHKNIQYF. CDR3 DNA sequence: TGTGCCAGCCAGGGTGCAGGGCGACACAAAAACATTCAGTACTTC.

This chain connects TRBV5-1 to TRBJ2-4, with 10 bases lining up with TRBD2. The last part of the DNA fits TRBJ2-7 better; the J call may be wrong. The CDR3 runs 14 residues. The germline CDR1 and CDR2 sequences are SGHRS and YFSETQ. CDR3 sequence reads: CASSFTSGTGEQYF. The CDR3, as DNA: TGCGCCAGCAGCTTCACTAGCGGGACAGGCGAGCAGTACTTC.

This clonotype was counted a few times. This chain uses TRBV4-3 with TRBJ2-3, with 10 bases matching TRBD2. The germline gives CDR1 LGHNA, CDR2 YSLEER. CDR3 size: 15 residues. J gave up 2 bases and V 5 bases, and 4 bases lay outside the gene matches. CDR3 region: CASSTTSGDTDTQYF. The CDR3 DNA reads TGCGCCAGCAGCACAACTAGCGGGGACACAGATACGCAGTATTTT.

The chain has TRBV14 and TRBJ1-6; the D gene is possibly TRBD1 (5 bases). This CDR3 spans 15 amino acids. Trimming removed 4 bases at V and 5 bases at J, with 12 bases between. CDR1 SGHDN and CDR2 FVKESK come from the germline V gene. DNA for the CDR3: TGTGCCAGCAGCCCCAGACAGTCAAATAATTCACCCCTCCACTTT. It translates to CASSPRQSNNSPLHF.

This clonotype was seen a few times. The chain uses TRBV29-1 and TRBJ2-7; TRBD2 matches 8 bases. Germline assignment: CDR1 SQVTM and CDR2 ANQGSEA. CDR3 length equals 15 residues. The trim removed 7 bases at V and 3 bases at J, leaving 14 bases unmatched. CDR3 region: CSARNLLAADYEQYF. CDR3 nucleotide sequence: TGCAGCGCCCGGAACTTACTAGCGGCTGACTACGAGCAGTACTTC.

The chain has TRBV7-2 and TRBJ1-2; 7 nucleotides align to TRBD1. Germline V CDR1 and CDR2: SGHTA, FQGNSA. The CDR3 spans 15 residues. The trim removed 5 bases at V and 6 bases at J, leaving 12 bases unmatched. For the CDR3, the DNA is TGTGCCAGCAGCCTGGACGTGGTACAGGGGCATGGCTACACCTTC. Translating it yields CASSLDVVQGHGYTF.

The gene calls are TRBV20-1 and TRBJ1-1; weak D call: TRBD1 (6 bases). Trimming shortened V by 0 bases and J by 1 base, and 9 bases separated the two germline ends. Germline V gene data show CDR1 as DFQATT and CDR2 as SNEGSKA (reference sequence). CDR3 size: 14 residues. CDR3 coding DNA: TGCAGTGCTAGAGAGAAGGGGGGGAACACTGAAGCTTTCTTT. This encodes CSAREKGGNTEAFF.

The chain has TRBV6-5 and TRBJ1-1, with a weak D call TRBD1 (6 bases). CDR1 and CDR2 from the germline V gene are MNHEY and SVGAGI. V dropped 1 base and J dropped 6 bases, with 9 bases sitting between them. The CDR3 length is 13 residues. The CDR3 nucleotides read TGTGCCAGCAGTTACTACAGGGCCCCTGAAGCTTTCTTT. It specifies CASSYYRAPEAFF.

V gene TRBV6-6 combines with J gene TRBJ1-1, with a weak D call TRBD1 (6 bases). V was cut by 6 bases and J by 3 bases, with 17 bases left in between. This CDR3 has 15 residues. The germline V gene has CDR1 MNHNY and CDR2 SVGAGI (reference sequence). CDR3 sequence reads: CASRRDRGLDTEAFF. Written as DNA, the CDR3 is TGTGCCAGCAGGCGTGATCGGGGGCTGGACACTGAAGCTTTCTTT.

V usage is TRBV28 and J usage is TRBJ2-7; 8 bases fit TRBD2. The CDR3 has 15 residues. V lost 2 bases, J lost 3 bases, and 6 bases stayed unmatched. Germline lookup yields CDR1 MDHEN and CDR2 SYDVKM. CDR3 sequence reads: CASSLGGRLNYEQYF. The CDR3 region has the DNA TGTGCCAGCAGTTTAGGCGGGAGGTTAAACTACGAGCAGTACTTC.

V gene TRBV28 combines with J gene TRBJ1-3, with D tentatively TRBD1 (6 bases). V lost 7 bases and J 2 bases, leaving 27 bases between the germline ends. This CDR3 region has 19 residues. Germline loops: CDR1 MDHEN, CDR2 SYDVKM. CDR3 residues: CASTTSGGRYGRPGNTIYF. The CDR3 DNA sequence: TGTGCCAGCACCACATCGGGGGGGCGCTATGGTCGACCTGGAAACACCATATATTTT.

This clonotype was counted between two and nine times. The genes are TRBV6-1 and TRBJ2-7; a weak D match, TRBD1 (6 bases). The V end was cut by 10 bases, the J end by 2 bases, with 12 bases between. Germline assignment: CDR1 MNHNS and CDR2 SASEGT. The CDR3 spans 12 residues. The CDR3 region is CATPDSPYEQYF. The CDR3 DNA is TGTGCCACACCGGACAGCCCCTACGAGCAGTACTTC.

The chain has TRBV28 and TRBJ1-2; TRBD1 aligns across 8 bases. This CDR3 has 14 amino acids. Trimming took 5 bases from V and 7 from J; bases not matched to a gene: 9. CDR1 is MDHEN, CDR2 SYDVKM, per germline. The CDR3 loop reads CASSPMTGAFGYTF. DNA for the CDR3: TGTGCCAGCAGTCCCATGACAGGGGCGTTTGGCTACACCTTC.

This chain uses TRBV27 with TRBJ2-7; 7 bases are a match to TRBD2. V was pared by 5 bases and J by 0 bases, with 10 bases of the junction left unmatched. The germline CDR1 and CDR2 sequences are MNHEY and SMNVEV (reference sequence). The CDR3 has 16 amino acids. The CDR3 reads CASSQMSSGISYEQYF. The CDR3 DNA reads TGTGCCAGCAGTCAAATGTCTAGCGGAATCTCCTACGAGCAGTACTTC.

The V and J genes are TRBV20-1 and TRBJ2-7; 7 bases agree with TRBD1. The germline CDR1 and CDR2 sequences are DFQATT and SNEGSKA (reference sequence). The V and J ends lost 6 bases and 2 bases, in that order; junction bases with no gene match: 7. The CDR3 has 13 residues. This chain's CDR3 is CSATGDRAYEQYF. For the CDR3, the DNA is TGCAGTGCAACTGGTGACAGGGCCTACGAGCAGTACTTC.

The rearrangement links TRBV6-5 to TRBJ2-1; D unclear. The CDR3 consists of 15 residues. Germline assignment: CDR1 MNHEY and CDR2 SVGAGI. Trimming took off 6 bases at V and 4 bases at J, with 16 bases between the two ends. The CDR3 bases are TGTGCCAGCAGCCAGTCCGTCCCCTCGTACAATGAGCAGTTCTTC. Translating gives CASSQSVPSYNEQFF.

This clonotype came up a few times. The chain uses TRBV29-1 and TRBJ2-5; maybe TRBD2 (5 bases). The CDR3 sequence is 14 residues long. Trimming removed 0 bases at V and 4 bases at J, with 12 bases between. Germline CDR1 is SQVTM and CDR2 is ANQGSEA. CDR3 DNA sequence: TGCAGCGTTGAAGATCACGGGGAGCGAGAGACCCAGTACTTC. The encoded protein is CSVEDHGERETQYF.

This clonotype appeared a few times. The chain joins TRBV24-1 to TRBJ2-3; 8 nucleotides align to TRBD1. This CDR3 contains 16 residues. CDR1 and CDR2 (germline): KGHDR, SFDVKD. Trimming cost V 4 bases and J 0 bases; bases outside gene matches: 5. The CDR3 DNA is TGTGCCACCAGTGACTACAGGGGGGATAGCACAGATACGCAGTATTTT. Translation: CATSDYRGDSTDTQYF.

The chain has TRBV20-1 and TRBJ1-1; perhaps TRBD1 as D (6 bases). The V and J ends lost 6 bases and 1 base respectively, with 12 bases between them. The V gene's germline CDR1 is DFQATT and CDR2 SNEGSKA (reference sequence). The CDR3 length is 13 residues. The DNA of the CDR3 is TGCAGTGCCACTAGACAGGAGAACACTGAAGCTTTCTTT. The encoded protein is CSATRQENTEAFF.

This clonotype was seen more than once but under ten times. This sequence joins TRBV24-1 and TRBJ2-1, with 7 nucleotides matching TRBD2. This CDR3 is 16 amino acids long. J gave up 0 bases and V 4 bases, and 5 bases lay outside the gene matches. Germline V lookup: CDR1 KGHDR, CDR2 SFDVKD. CDR3 sequence (DNA): TGTGCCACCAGTGACAGAGCGGGGAGCTCCTACAATGAGCAGTTCTTC. This gives the protein CATSDRAGSSYNEQFF.